The entry below gives a single TCR beta chain sequence along with its context. The data belong to a study of blood T cell repertoires in COVID-19. The wider study: Whether acute or convalescent, the COVID-19 samples came from the United States, Italy and Spain.

Per the original methods: Amplification from reference gene primers served as the basis for estimated nucleated cell counts. The repertoire was sequenced with immunoSEQ multiplex PCR; TCRdb's copy has only in-frame clones and lacks some. V, J and clone size were drawn from that table, and D and trimming were deduced from the DNA. The sample includes about 370,000 clones, more than 80% of them seen just once. Individuals aged about 18 to 89 years were recruited from around 22 US areas. Assignments of participants to cohorts depended upon their own reported clinical history. Sequencing was performed on PBMCs or T cells enriched from blood (not recorded which). The TCR was taken from a man aged 18 to 35 who had recovered from COVID-19.

The CDR3 coding sequence is TGTGCCAGCTCACCACGACAACCTGACACCGGGGAGCTGTTTTTT. Protein sequence: CASSPRQPDTGELFF. The rearrangement links TRBV18 to TRBJ2-2; no definite D call. The CDR3 length is 15 residues. V gave up 1 base and J gave up 3 bases, with 9 bases separating them. Germline lookup yields CDR1 KGHSH and CDR2 LQKENI.